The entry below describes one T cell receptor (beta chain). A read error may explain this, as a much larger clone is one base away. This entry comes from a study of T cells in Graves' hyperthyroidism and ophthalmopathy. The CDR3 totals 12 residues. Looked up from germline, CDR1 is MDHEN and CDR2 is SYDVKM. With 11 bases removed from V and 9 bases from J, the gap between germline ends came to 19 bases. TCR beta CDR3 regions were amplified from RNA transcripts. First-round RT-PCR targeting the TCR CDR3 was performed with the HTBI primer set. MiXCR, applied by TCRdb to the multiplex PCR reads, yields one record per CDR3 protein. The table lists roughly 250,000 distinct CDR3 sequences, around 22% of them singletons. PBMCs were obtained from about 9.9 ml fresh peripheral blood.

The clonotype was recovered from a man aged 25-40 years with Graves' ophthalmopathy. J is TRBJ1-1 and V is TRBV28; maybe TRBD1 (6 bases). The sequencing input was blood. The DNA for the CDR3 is TGTGCCGGCGGAAATGGACAGTTTAAAGCTTTCTTT. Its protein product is CAGGNGQFKAFF.